This T cell receptor (beta chain) is from a study of blood T cell repertoires in COVID-19. Across the study: In each case, the material was cDNA or gDNA derived from T cells, B-cell-depleted T cells, or PBMCs.

The germline V gene has CDR1 SNHLY and CDR2 FYNNEI. The CDR3 has 13 residues. After removal of 6 bases from V and 5 bases from J, the junction contained 5 bases not matched to a gene. The participants were between 18 and 89 years old and came from fewer than 25 US areas. Participant reports of clinical history set cohort assignment. Authors' analysis steps: Reference gene primers were amplified, and this amplification served to estimate nucleated cell counts. Sequenced by immunoSEQ multiplex PCR; TCRdb stores in-frame clones only, minus some. The V and J calls and clone size are taken from that table; D and trimming were inferred from the DNA. The table has under 200,000 clones, around 82% seen once.

The TCR comes from a woman aged 55 to 70 with acute COVID-19. The rearrangement uses TRBV2 and TRBJ1-2; 8 positions match TRBD1. Source material: PBMCs or T cells enriched from blood (not recorded which). CDR3 loop: CASSERTGYGYTF. The CDR3 nucleotides are TGTGCCAGCAGCGAGCGGACAGGGTATGGCTACACCTTC.